This TCR beta chain was identified during a study of long-term antiretroviral therapy in people with HIV. Study-level information: A decade or so separates the oldest specimens from the later 2015 immediate-ART recommendation.

As to this clone: Antigen specificity is unknown.

Overall study results and limits: The range of CDR3 lengths in HIV repertoires proved narrower than that found in controls. Information on adherence to ART, viral resistance or therapy changes was unavailable.

The V gene end was trimmed by 1 base and the J gene end by 5 bases; junction bases not matched to a gene: 6. Germline values: CDR1 MDHEN, CDR2 SYDVKM. The CDR3 is made up of 15 amino acids. Samples were assayed with immunoSEQ v3.0 at survey level. Per-sample sequencing targets were roughly 40,000-50,000 T-cell genomes. Method: immunoSEQ multiplex PCR; TCRdb's copy keeps in-frame clones and lacks some. The sample includes more than 25,000 clones, roughly 87% seen only once; the top ten take more than 0.8%. The sample consisted of unsorted PBMCs, taken 2 years after starting antiretroviral therapy. This sequence was found in a man aged 50 to 59 with HIV. The V gene is TRBV28, the J gene TRBJ2-5; 8 nucleotides line up with TRBD2. The CDR3 region has the DNA TGTGCCAGCAGTTTATATTACGGGGGGGAGGAGACCCAGTACTTC. Amino acids: CASSLYYGGEETQYF.